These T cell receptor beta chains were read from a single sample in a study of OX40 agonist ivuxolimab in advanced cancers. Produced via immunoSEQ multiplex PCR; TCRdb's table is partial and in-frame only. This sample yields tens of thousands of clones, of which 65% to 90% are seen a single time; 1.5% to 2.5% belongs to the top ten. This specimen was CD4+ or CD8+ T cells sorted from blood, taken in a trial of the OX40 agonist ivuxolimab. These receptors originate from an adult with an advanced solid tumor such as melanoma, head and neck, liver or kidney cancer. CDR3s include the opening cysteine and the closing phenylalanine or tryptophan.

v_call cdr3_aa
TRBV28 CAVSWRANYGYTF
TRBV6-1 CASSEALGTGVGYTF
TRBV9 CASSVGALEGAETQYF
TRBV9 CASSPTGVDEQYF
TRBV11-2 CASSPHPGTSTLNEQFF
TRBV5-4 CASSLVGQGGSTGELFF
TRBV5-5 CASSFLGVSYNEQFF
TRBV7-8 CASSWDRATNYGYTF
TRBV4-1 CASSHHRVEASGYTF
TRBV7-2 CASSPSGGRNEQFF
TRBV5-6 CASSLGLVTQYF
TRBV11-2 CASSSNPATQETQYF
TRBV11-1 CASSPSRSGYEQFF
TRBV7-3 CASSQPTTDTQYF
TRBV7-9 CASSFKRGGQDTQYF
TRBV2 CASREDGYGYTF
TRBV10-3 CAIRPGQDAEKLFF
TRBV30 CAWSVGSGGAQETQYF
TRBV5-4 CASSHPDRSPGELFF
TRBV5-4 CASSSGQGRQETQYF
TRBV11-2 CASSYGPWGEAFF
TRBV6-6 CASTQEGMLYEQYF
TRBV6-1 CASEQMGTEAFF
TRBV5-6 CASSLEYTVNTGELFF
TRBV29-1 CSVDGTGGQETQYF
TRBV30 CAWSAPTGVNEKLFF
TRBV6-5 CASSYSGLRETQYF
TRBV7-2 CASSLLGRRYEQYF
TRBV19 CASSIVAGNQPQHF
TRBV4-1 CASSQERTDTQYF
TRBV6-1 CAVVGGQPYEQYF
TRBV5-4 CASSLARGTGELFF
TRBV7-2 CASSPPRGIQYF
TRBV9 CASSPRLAANEQFF
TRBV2 CASSERENYGYTF
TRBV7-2 CASSLVGEFYGYTF
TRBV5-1 CASSLGTTVQIRPGTVTDTQYF
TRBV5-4 CASSLDRVEGYTF
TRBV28 CASRPLLAGVSSTDTQYF
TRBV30 CAWTGQGDSPLHF
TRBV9 CASSWGTYNEQFF
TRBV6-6 CASKAGSRGELFF
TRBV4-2 CASSQQGRAFNEKLFF
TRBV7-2 CASSLGELTGELFF
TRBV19 CASSTRTSGGAENEQFF
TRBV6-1 CASNRDRVREQYF